This T cell receptor (beta chain) was recorded in a study of regulatory T cells in long-lasting Graves disease. General study findings and limits: Persistent Graves' patients showed less TCR diversity than newly diagnosed ones.

CDR3 regions were amplified by Arm-PCR using iRepertoire HTBI primers to build TCR beta libraries. Original data processing: Identification yielded 55 to 75 TRBV and over eleven TRBJ segments across samples. A single record per CDR3 protein comes from TCRdb applying MiXCR to the multiplex PCR reads. The V and J calls reflect TCRdb's pipeline rather than the authors' work. The repertoire has over 500,000 distinct CDR3 sequences, roughly 15% of them found once; the top ten carry 18%. Per germline, CDR1 SQVTM and CDR2 ANQGSEA. This CDR3 region has 11 residues. V was cut by 4 bases and J by 5 bases, with 8 bases left in between. Comment on this clonotype: The antigen remains undetermined.

The time point was: newly diagnosed GD, antithyroid drugs for less than 3 months. RNA from PBMCs was the source of the TCR library. The sample was also linked to a second study, of T cells in Graves' hyperthyroidism and ophthalmopathy. This second study notes: Blood also held most thyroid clonotypes expanded beyond 0.001. Classification by a 13 V-J model distinguished ophthalmopathy from stable hyperthyroidism.

The chain carries TRBV29-1 and TRBJ1-1, with a tentative D call TRBD1 (5 bases). Here the sequenced sample was peripheral blood mononuclear cells (PBMCs), taken at new diagnosis, from a patient treated with antithyroid drugs. The sequence came from a woman in her 30s with Graves disease. CDR3 region: CSVGRGTEAFF. In DNA form, the CDR3 reads TGCAGCGTTGGAAGGGGTACTGAAGCTTTCTTT.